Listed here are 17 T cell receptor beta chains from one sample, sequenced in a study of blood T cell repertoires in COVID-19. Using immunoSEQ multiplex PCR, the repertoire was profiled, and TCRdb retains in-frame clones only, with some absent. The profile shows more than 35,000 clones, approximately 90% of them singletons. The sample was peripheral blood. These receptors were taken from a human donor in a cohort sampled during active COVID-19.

The CDR3 region is CASNDRRDQPQHF. Written as DNA, the CDR3 is TGTGCCAGTAACGACAGACGAGATCAGCCCCAGCATTTT. The rearrangement links TRBV19 to TRBJ1-5; a weak D match, TRBD1 (5 bases). Looked up from germline, CDR1 is LNHDA and CDR2 is SQIVND (reference sequence). The CDR3 spans 13 residues. V was clipped by 7 bases and J by 5 bases, with 12 bases between them.

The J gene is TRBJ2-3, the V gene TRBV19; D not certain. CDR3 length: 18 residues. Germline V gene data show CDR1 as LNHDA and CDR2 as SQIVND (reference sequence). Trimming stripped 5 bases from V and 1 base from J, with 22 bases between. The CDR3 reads CASSSRWAQSHRTDTQYF. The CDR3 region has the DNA TGTGCCAGTAGTTCTCGGTGGGCGCAGAGTCACCGCACAGATACGCAGTATTTT.

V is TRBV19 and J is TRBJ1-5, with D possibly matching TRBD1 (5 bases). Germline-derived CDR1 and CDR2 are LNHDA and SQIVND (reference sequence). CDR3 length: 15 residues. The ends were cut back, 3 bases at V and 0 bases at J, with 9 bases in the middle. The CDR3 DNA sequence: TGTGCCAGTAGTATTGGGACTTATAGCAATCAGCCCCAGCATTTT. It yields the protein CASSIGTYSNQPQHF.

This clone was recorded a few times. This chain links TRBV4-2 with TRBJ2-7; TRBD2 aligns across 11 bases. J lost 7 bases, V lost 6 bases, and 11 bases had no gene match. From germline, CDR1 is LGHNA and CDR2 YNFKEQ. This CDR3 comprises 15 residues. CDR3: CASRPFSGGAGEQYF. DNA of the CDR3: TGTGCCAGCAGGCCTTTTAGCGGGGGGGCAGGGGAGCAGTACTTC.

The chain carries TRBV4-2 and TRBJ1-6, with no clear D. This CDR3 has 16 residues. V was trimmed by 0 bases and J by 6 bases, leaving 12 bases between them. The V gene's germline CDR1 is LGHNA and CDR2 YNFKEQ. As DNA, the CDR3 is TGTGCCAGCAGCCAAGAGGGCGGGGAGAGTAATTCACCCCTCCACTTT. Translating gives CASSQEGGESNSPLHF.

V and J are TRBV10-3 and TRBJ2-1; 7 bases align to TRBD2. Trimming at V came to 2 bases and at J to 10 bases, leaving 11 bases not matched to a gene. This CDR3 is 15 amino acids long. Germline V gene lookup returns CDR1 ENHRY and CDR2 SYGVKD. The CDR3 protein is CAISEGKGLRPEQFF. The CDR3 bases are TGTGCCATCAGTGAGGGTAAGGGACTACGGCCAGAGCAGTTCTTC.

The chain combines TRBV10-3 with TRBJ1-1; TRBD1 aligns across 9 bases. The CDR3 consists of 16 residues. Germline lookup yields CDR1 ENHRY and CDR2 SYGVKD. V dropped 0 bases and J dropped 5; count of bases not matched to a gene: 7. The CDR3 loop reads CAISESFGTGMTEAFF. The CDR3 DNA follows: TGTGCCATCAGTGAGTCGTTCGGGACAGGGATGACTGAAGCTTTCTTT.

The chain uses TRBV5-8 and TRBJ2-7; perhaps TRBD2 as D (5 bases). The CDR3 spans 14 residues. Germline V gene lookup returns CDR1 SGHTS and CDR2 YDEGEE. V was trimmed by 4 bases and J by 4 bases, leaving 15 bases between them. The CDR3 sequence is CASSRLPGGYEQYF. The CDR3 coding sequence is TGTGCCAGCAGCCGTCTGCCAGGAGGATACGAGCAGTACTTC.

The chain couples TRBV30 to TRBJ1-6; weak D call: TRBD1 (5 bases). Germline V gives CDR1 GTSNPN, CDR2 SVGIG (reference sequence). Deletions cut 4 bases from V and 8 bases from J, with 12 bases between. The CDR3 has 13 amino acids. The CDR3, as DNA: TGTGCCTGGACCAAGCAGACAGATTCACCCCTCCACTTT. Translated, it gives CAWTKQTDSPLHF.

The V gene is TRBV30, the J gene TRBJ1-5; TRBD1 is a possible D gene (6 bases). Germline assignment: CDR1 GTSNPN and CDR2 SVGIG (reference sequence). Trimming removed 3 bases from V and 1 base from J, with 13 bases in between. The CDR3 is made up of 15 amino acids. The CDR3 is CAWSLGGRSNQPQHF. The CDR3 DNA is TGTGCCTGGAGCCTAGGGGGACGGAGCAATCAGCCCCAGCATTTT.

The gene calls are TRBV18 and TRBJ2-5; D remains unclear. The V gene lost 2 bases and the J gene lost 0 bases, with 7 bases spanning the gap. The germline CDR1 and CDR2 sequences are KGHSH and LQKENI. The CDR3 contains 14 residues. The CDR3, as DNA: TGTGCCAGCTCACCATACAATTACCAAGAGACCCAGTACTTC. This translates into CASSPYNYQETQYF.

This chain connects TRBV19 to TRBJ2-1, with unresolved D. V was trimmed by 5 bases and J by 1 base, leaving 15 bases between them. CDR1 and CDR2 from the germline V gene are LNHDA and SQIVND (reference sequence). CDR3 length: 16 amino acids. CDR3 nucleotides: TGTGCCAGTAGTGCCGCCGGGTTAGGATCCTACAATGAGCAGTTCTTC. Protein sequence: CASSAAGLGSYNEQFF.

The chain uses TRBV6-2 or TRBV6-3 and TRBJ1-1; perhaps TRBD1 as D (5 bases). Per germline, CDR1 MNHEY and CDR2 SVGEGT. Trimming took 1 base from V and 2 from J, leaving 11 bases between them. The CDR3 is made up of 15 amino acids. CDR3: CASSYFGHLNTEAFF. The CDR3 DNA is TGTGCCAGCAGTTACTTCGGACACCTCAACACTGAAGCTTTCTTT.

CDR3 DNA: TGTGCCAGCAGCCAGTCTAGGGCGGGAGGGCCAGGGACCCAGTACTTC. Amino acids: CASSQSRAGGPGTQYF. This chain uses TRBV3-1 (or the pseudogene TRBV3-2) with TRBJ2-5, with 9 bases aligning to TRBD2. Germline V gene data show CDR1 as LGHDT and CDR2 as YNNKEL (reference sequence). CDR3 length: 16 amino acids. V lost 3 bases and J lost 7; bases outside the gene matches: 12.

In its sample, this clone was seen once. For the CDR3, the DNA is TGTGCCAGCAGCTTAATCCTTTCCTACGAGCAGTACTTC. Protein sequence: CASSLILSYEQYF. The rearrangement links TRBV7-9 to TRBJ2-7; D uncertain. Trimming shortened V by 2 bases and J by 1 base, and 6 bases separated the two germline ends. The length of the CDR3 is 13 residues. The germline V gene encodes CDR1 SEHNR and CDR2 FQNEAQ (reference sequence).

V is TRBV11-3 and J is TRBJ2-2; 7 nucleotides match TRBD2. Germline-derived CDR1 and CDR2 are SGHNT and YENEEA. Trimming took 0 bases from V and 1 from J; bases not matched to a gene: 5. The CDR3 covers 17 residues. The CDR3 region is CASSLDPREENTGELFF. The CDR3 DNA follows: TGTGCCAGCAGCTTAGATCCCCGGGAGGAGAACACCGGGGAGCTGTTTTTT.

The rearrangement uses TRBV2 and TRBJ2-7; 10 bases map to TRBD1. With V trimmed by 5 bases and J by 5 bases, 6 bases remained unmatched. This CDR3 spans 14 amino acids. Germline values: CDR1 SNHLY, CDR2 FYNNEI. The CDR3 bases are TGTGCCAGCAGTAGACAGGGGGCTGACCACGAGCAGTACTTC. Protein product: CASSRQGADHEQYF.